Presented here are 26 T cell receptor beta chains from one specimen sequenced in a study of long-term antiretroviral therapy in people with HIV. Survey-level immunoSEQ v3.0 assays were run. The data were produced by immunoSEQ multiplex PCR, yet TCRdb's version contains in-frame clones alone and is incomplete. The sample consists of about 39,000 clones, about nine tenths of them appearing once. The sequenced sample was unsorted PBMCs, obtained 1.2 years after starting antiretroviral therapy. These receptors were collected from a woman aged 50 to 60 with HIV.

V and J are TRBV4-2 and TRBJ2-7; TRBD2 aligns across 7 bases. CDR1 is LGHNA and CDR2 is YNFKEQ in the germline V gene. V shed 1 base, J shed 5 bases, and the junction held 8 bases outside the gene matches. The CDR3 length is 15 residues. This CDR3 is CASSQVLSGENEQYF. In DNA, the CDR3 is TGTGCCAGCAGCCAAGTTCTGAGCGGGGAGAACGAGCAGTACTTC.

The chain employs TRBV30 and TRBJ1-2, with D perhaps matching TRBD1 (6 bases). The CDR3 totals 12 residues. The V gene lost 1 base and the J gene lost 8 bases, with 11 bases spanning the gap. Germline CDR1 reads GTSNPN; CDR2 reads SVGIG (reference sequence). As DNA, the CDR3 is TGTGCCTGGAGTGAGGGGGGGCGAGGCTACACCTTC. Protein sequence: CAWSEGGRGYTF.

The chain carries TRBV5-6 and TRBJ2-5, with 16 bases matching TRBD2. Germline V lookup: CDR1 SGHDT, CDR2 YYEEEE. With V trimmed by 3 bases and J by 7 bases, 9 bases remained unmatched. The CDR3 is made up of 17 amino acids. The CDR3 region is CASSSIGTSGGESTQYF. The CDR3 DNA reads TGTGCCAGCAGCTCCATCGGGACTAGCGGGGGGGAATCGACCCAGTACTTC.

The CDR3 protein is CSVETGYYGYTF. The CDR3 DNA sequence: TGCAGCGTTGAGACAGGGTACTATGGCTACACCTTC. V usage is TRBV29-1 and J usage is TRBJ1-2; 7 nucleotides agree with TRBD1. The CDR3 covers 12 residues. Trimming took 3 bases from V and 3 from J; bases not matched to a gene: 1. Per germline, CDR1 SQVTM and CDR2 ANQGSEA.

This chain joins TRBV10-3 and TRBJ1-1; 9 bases match TRBD1. The V segment lost 9 bases and the J segment 0 bases; nucleotides outside the gene matches: 14. CDR3 size: 17 residues. Looked up from germline, CDR1 is ENHRY and CDR2 is SYGVKD. CDR3 amino acids: CAIGVRDRDYMNTEAFF. The CDR3 DNA reads TGTGCCATTGGGGTCCGGGACAGGGATTATATGAACACTGAAGCTTTCTTT.

This chain connects TRBV9 to TRBJ2-5, with 8 nucleotides matching TRBD1. CDR3 length: 15 residues. With V trimmed by 3 bases and J by 5 bases, 9 bases remained unmatched. Germline values: CDR1 SGDLS, CDR2 YYNGEE. CDR3 in amino acids: CASSAQTGAGETQYF. In DNA form, the CDR3 reads TGTGCCAGCAGCGCCCAGACAGGGGCAGGGGAGACCCAGTACTTC.

The chain is built from TRBV5-1 and TRBJ2-5, with D possibly matching TRBD1 (6 bases). The CDR3 contains 13 residues. Per germline, CDR1 SGHRS and CDR2 YFSETQ. With 7 bases removed from V and 2 bases from J, the gap between germline ends came to 12 bases. CDR3 amino acids: CASVLQGQETQYF. CDR3 coding DNA: TGCGCCAGCGTCCTACAGGGTCAAGAGACCCAGTACTTC.

The chain uses TRBV10-3 and TRBJ1-1; 8 nucleotides align to TRBD1. Germline V lookup: CDR1 ENHRY, CDR2 SYGVKD. The CDR3 length is 15 residues. The trim removed 3 bases at V and 0 bases at J, leaving 3 bases unmatched. CDR3 residues: CAISEQGGMNTEAFF. DNA of the CDR3: TGTGCCATCAGTGAACAGGGGGGAATGAACACTGAAGCTTTCTTT.

The chain has TRBV18 and TRBJ2-2; D perhaps matches TRBD1 (6 bases). The CDR3 length is 20 residues. Germline CDR1 reads KGHSH; CDR2 reads LQKENI. Trimming left V 4 bases short and J 7 bases short, with 31 bases between. CDR3 in amino acids: CASSHYNPGTLDRGFGELFF. CDR3 DNA sequence: TGTGCCAGCTCACACTACAACCCCGGGACACTCGATCGGGGATTCGGGGAGCTGTTTTTT.

CDR3 DNA: TGTGCCAGTAGTACCCAGGGAGTCCGGTGGACTGAAGCTTTCTTT. Protein product: CASSTQGVRWTEAFF. V gene TRBV19 combines with J gene TRBJ1-1; perhaps TRBD1 as D (5 bases). CDR3 length: 15 amino acids. Germline CDR1 and CDR2: LNHDA and SQIVND (reference sequence). V shed 4 bases and J shed 5 bases, with 17 bases lying between them.

The count of this clone is one. J is TRBJ2-7 and V is TRBV2; D not resolved. Germline V gives CDR1 SNHLY, CDR2 FYNNEI. The CDR3 runs 11 residues. Trimming cost V 5 bases and J 0 bases, with 2 bases left between them. The CDR3 region has the DNA TGTGCCAGCAGTTTCTCCTACGAGCAGTACTTC. Translation gives CASSFSYEQYF.

This sequence joins TRBV27 and TRBJ1-1, with 8 bases identical to TRBD1. This CDR3 has 14 amino acids. V lost 5 bases and J lost 7; bases outside the gene matches: 9. Germline V gene sequence: CDR1 MNHEY, CDR2 SMNVEV (reference sequence). CDR3 DNA: TGTGCCAGCAGTCCTACGACAGGGGCGGGTGAAGCTTTCTTT. Protein sequence: CASSPTTGAGEAFF.

The chain combines TRBV30 with TRBJ2-7; D may be TRBD1 or TRBD2 (5 bases each). The germline gives CDR1 GTSNPN, CDR2 SVGIG (reference sequence). V shed 7 bases and J shed 0 bases, with 16 bases lying between them. CDR3 length: 14 amino acids. In DNA form, the CDR3 reads TGTGCCTCCAGTCCGGGGCCGAGCTCCTACGAGCAGTACTTC. This gives the protein CASSPGPSSYEQYF.

The rearrangement links TRBV6-4 to TRBJ2-6, with D hard to call. Germline V gene data show CDR1 as MRHNA and CDR2 as SNTAGT. Trimming removed 4 bases from V and 0 bases from J, with 7 bases in between. The CDR3 is 15 amino acids. CDR3 nucleotide sequence: TGTGCCAGCAGTGTAGGGAACTCTGGGGCCAACGTCCTGACTTTC. Amino acid sequence: CASSVGNSGANVLTF.

The V gene is TRBV30, the J gene TRBJ1-4; D is uncertain. Trimming took 3 bases from V and 7 from J, leaving 15 bases between them. In germline, CDR1 is GTSNPN, CDR2 SVGIG (reference sequence). This CDR3 contains 14 residues. In DNA form, the CDR3 reads TGTGCCTGGAGCCCCTCTTTCGCGACTGAAAAACTGTTTTTT. The encoded protein is CAWSPSFATEKLFF. Drawing the rest from reference TRBV30 and TRBJ1-4, the complete variable domain is SQTIHQWPATLVQPVGSPLSLECTVEGTSNPNLYWYRQAAGRGLQLLFYSVGIGQISSEVPQNLSASRPQDRQFILSSKKLLLSDSGFYLCAWSPSFATEKLFFGSGTQLSVL.

The CDR3 loop reads CASSQDLGLGDTQYF. CDR3 nucleotides: TGCGCCAGCAGCCAAGATCTGGGACTCGGAGATACGCAGTATTTT. The J gene is TRBJ2-3, the V gene TRBV4-1; the D gene is possibly TRBD2 (6 bases). Trimming removed 0 bases at V and 5 bases at J, with 12 bases between. This CDR3 spans 15 amino acids. CDR1 MGHRA and CDR2 YSYEKL come from the germline V gene.

The chain employs TRBV2 and TRBJ1-6; unclear D gene. The V gene lost 2 bases and the J gene lost 5 bases, with 1 base spanning the gap. Germline CDR1 is SNHLY and CDR2 is FYNNEI. There are 12 residues in the CDR3. Here the CDR3 DNA reads TGTGCCAGCAGTGAAAATAATTCACCCCTCCACTTT. Amino acid sequence: CASSENNSPLHF.

The V and J genes are TRBV7-2 and TRBJ2-2, with a possible D match to TRBD1 (6 bases). The CDR3 spans 16 residues. Trimming removed 6 bases at V and 4 bases at J, with 18 bases between. CDR1 and CDR2 from the germline V gene are SGHTA and FQGNSA. This CDR3 is CASSMRLGAGTGELFF. The CDR3 nucleotides read TGTGCCAGCAGTATGAGGCTGGGGGCGGGCACCGGGGAGCTGTTTTTT.

The V call is TRBV19, the J call TRBJ1-4, with 7 positions matching TRBD1. CDR1 is LNHDA and CDR2 is SQIVND in the germline V gene (reference sequence). The CDR3 runs to 14 residues. Germline trimming cut 4 bases from V and 3 bases from J; bases unmatched to any gene: 2. The CDR3 protein is CASSRGQPNEKLFF. CDR3 sequence (DNA): TGTGCCAGTAGTAGGGGACAGCCTAATGAAAAACTGTTTTTT.

The V gene is TRBV2, the J gene TRBJ1-1; tentatively, D is TRBD1 (6 bases). V shed 8 bases and J shed 4 bases, with 14 bases lying between them. The germline V gene encodes CDR1 SNHLY and CDR2 FYNNEI. The CDR3 runs 13 residues. CDR3 amino acids: CASQILGATEAFF. DNA of the CDR3: TGTGCCAGCCAGATCCTGGGGGCCACTGAAGCTTTCTTT.

In its sample, this clone was seen once. The V and J genes are TRBV6-4 and TRBJ1-2; D perhaps matches TRBD1 (6 bases). Trimming removed 1 base at V and 8 bases at J, with 17 bases between. The CDR3 sequence is 15 residues long. Germline CDR1 reads MRHNA; CDR2 reads SNTAGT. The CDR3 DNA sequence: TGTGCCAGCAGTGACTGGCAAGGGGGAGTAGAAGGCTACACCTTC. This encodes CASSDWQGGVEGYTF.

The gene calls are TRBV11-1 and TRBJ1-6; possible D gene TRBD1, 5 bases. CDR1 is SGHAT and CDR2 is FQDESV in the germline V gene (reference sequence). This CDR3 is built from 14 residues. The germline V and J ends were trimmed by 2 bases and 5 bases, with 7 bases remaining between them. The CDR3 nucleotides are TGTGCCAGCAGCTTAACAGGAAATAATTCACCCCTCCACTTT. Translated: CASSLTGNNSPLHF.

This chain joins TRBV9 and TRBJ2-7; TRBD1 aligns across 9 bases. V shed 2 bases and J 3 bases; nucleotides not matched to a gene: 3. CDR1 SGDLS and CDR2 YYNGEE come from the germline V gene. The CDR3 length is 14 residues. CDR3: CASSVGTGNYEQYF. CDR3 bases: TGTGCCAGCAGCGTTGGGACAGGGAACTACGAGCAGTACTTC.

This chain connects TRBV5-6 to TRBJ1-2, with unresolved D. Trimming removed 2 bases at V and 2 bases at J, with 13 bases between. CDR1 and CDR2 (germline): SGHDT, YYEEEE. This CDR3 is built from 15 residues. For the CDR3, the DNA is TGTGCCAGCAGCTTTTCCGGTGTGTGGAACTATGGCTACACCTTC. It yields the protein CASSFSGVWNYGYTF.

V gene TRBV5-1 combines with J gene TRBJ1-5; 10 bases are shared with TRBD1. Per the germline V gene, CDR1 is SGHRS and CDR2 is YFSETQ. There are 15 residues in the CDR3. The trim removed 3 bases at V and 6 bases at J, leaving 6 bases unmatched. CDR3 coding DNA: TGCGCCAGCAGCTACGGGACAGGGGCGAGTCAGCCCCAGCATTTT. Protein product: CASSYGTGASQPQHF.

This clone has only a few counts. The V gene is TRBV19, the J gene TRBJ1-5; D not resolved. CDR1 and CDR2 from the germline V gene are LNHDA and SQIVND (reference sequence). The length of the CDR3 is 12 residues. V lost 6 bases and J 2 bases, leaving 5 bases between the germline ends. CDR3 nucleotides: TGTGCCAGTAGGGCAGGCAATCAGCCCCAGCATTTT. This gives the protein CASRAGNQPQHF.